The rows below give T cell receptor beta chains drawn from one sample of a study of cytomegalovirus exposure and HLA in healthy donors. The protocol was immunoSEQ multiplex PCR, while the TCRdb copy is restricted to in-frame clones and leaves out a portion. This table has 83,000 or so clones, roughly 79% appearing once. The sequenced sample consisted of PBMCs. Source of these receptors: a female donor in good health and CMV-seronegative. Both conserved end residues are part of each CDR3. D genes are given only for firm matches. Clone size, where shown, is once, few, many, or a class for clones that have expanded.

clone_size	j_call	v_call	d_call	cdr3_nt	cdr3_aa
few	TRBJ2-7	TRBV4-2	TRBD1	TGTGCCAGCAGCCAAGGGAACAGGGGTGCATCCTACGAGCAGTACTTC	CASSQGNRGASYEQYF
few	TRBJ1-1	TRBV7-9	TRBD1	TGTGCCAGCAGCCCCCAAGGGGACAGGGGGGACACTGAAGCTTTCTTT	CASSPQGDRGDTEAFF
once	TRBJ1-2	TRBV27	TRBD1	TGTGCCAGCAGACTGACAGGGGACTATGGCTACACCTTC	CASRLTGDYGYTF
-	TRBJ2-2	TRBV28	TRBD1	TGTGCCAGCAGTGGGACAGGGTGGAACACCGGGGAGCTGTTTTTT	CASSGTGWNTGELFF
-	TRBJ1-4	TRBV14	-	TGTGCCAGCAGCCTAGAGACAGGATACAATAATGAAAAACTGTTTTTT	CASSLETGYNNEKLFF
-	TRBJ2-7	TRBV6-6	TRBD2	TGTGCCAGCAACGGACTAGCGGGAGGCGGCGAGCAGTACTTC	CASNGLAGGGEQYF
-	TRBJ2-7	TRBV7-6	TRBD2	TGTGCCAGCAGCCTTGGGCCTAGCGGGAGAAGTGGCAAGTCCTACGAGCAGTACTTC	CASSLGPSGRSGKSYEQYF
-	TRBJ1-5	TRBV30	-	TGTGCCTGGAGTACAGGGATCTATAGCAATCAGCCCCAGCATTTT	CAWSTGIYSNQPQHF
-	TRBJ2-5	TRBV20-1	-	TGCAGTGCTCCACGAGAAGAGACCCAGTACTTC	CSAPREETQYF
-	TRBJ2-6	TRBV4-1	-	TGCGCCAGCAGCCAAGATTTCGGCGGTAGCTCTGGGGCCAACGTCCTGACTTTC	CASSQDFGGSSGANVLTF
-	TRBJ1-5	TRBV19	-	TGTGCCAGTAGTCGGGACAATCAGCCCCAGCATTTT	CASSRDNQPQHF
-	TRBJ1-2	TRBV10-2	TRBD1	TGCGCCGTTCGGGGACAGGAGAACTATGGCTACACCTTC	CAVRGQENYGYTF
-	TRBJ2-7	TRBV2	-	TGTGCCAGTATACGGGACATCCCCTACGAGCAGTACTTC	CASIRDIPYEQYF
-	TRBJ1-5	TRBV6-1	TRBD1	TGTGCCAGCAGGTACAGGGGGGGACAGCCCCAGCATTTT	CASRYRGGQPQHF
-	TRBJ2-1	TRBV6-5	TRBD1	TGTGCCAGCAGTTTCCGACAGGGTGGTTCTCACAATGAGCAGTTCTTC	CASSFRQGGSHNEQFF